The sample holds many counts of the clone carrying this T cell receptor beta chain. The entry originates in a study of T-cell reconstitution after alpha-beta-depleted transplantation in children. A library of TCRbeta sequences, prepared with unique molecular identifiers, was generated. TCRdb redid the calling of the PCR reads with MiXCR, one entry per CDR3 protein. The sample has approximately 83,000 distinct CDR3 sequences; 12% are singletons. Germline loops: CDR1 DFQATT, CDR2 SNEGSKA (reference sequence). Germline trimming cut 2 bases from V and 2 bases from J; bases unmatched to any gene: 6. The CDR3 sequence is 16 residues long.

Material: PBMCs from the stem cell graft donor, obtained from the stem cell graft. The V call is TRBV20-1, the J call TRBJ2-7; 13 positions agree with TRBD2. This TCR derives from a human donor who donated a stem cell graft to a child with inherited bone marrow failure. The CDR3 sequence: CSARSGTSGTAYEQYF. The CDR3 DNA reads as TGCAGTGCTAGATCCGGGACTAGCGGGACTGCCTACGAGCAGTACTTC.